This T cell receptor beta chain appears in the sequencing data of a study of regulatory T cells in long-lasting Graves disease. For the study at large: Graves' patients, diagnosed recently, had received antithyroid drugs under 3 months. Study findings and constraints: Whereas new patients shared some 970 public clonotypes, persistent patients shared more, at 2,741.

Both iRepertoire HTBI primers and Arm-PCR of CDR3 regions were used to build the TCR beta libraries. In TCRdb, the multiplex PCR reads were re-called with MiXCR into one record per CDR3 protein. This sample has 400,000 to 550,000 distinct CDR3 sequences, with less than 20% found just once. In this sample, this clonotype turned up many times. Its antigen is currently unknown. Time point specified: newly diagnosed GD, antithyroid drugs for less than 3 months. TCR sequences were obtained from RNA taken from PBMCs. Germline trimming cut 7 bases from V and 3 bases from J; bases unmatched to any gene: 6. Germline values: CDR1 KGHDR, CDR2 SFDVKD. The CDR3 contains 15 residues. This sample also appeared in a second study, on T cells in Graves' hyperthyroidism and ophthalmopathy. That paper states: It was uncontrolled infection, other autoimmune disease, pregnancy or lactation that excluded patients. The HTBI primer set served for first-round RT-PCR of the TCR CDR3.

The rearrangement joins TRBV24-1 to TRBJ2-1, with TRBD1 identical over 9 bases. The clonotype comes from a woman aged 30 to 39 with Graves disease. Material: peripheral blood mononuclear cells (PBMCs), obtained at new diagnosis, from a patient treated with antithyroid drugs. CDR3 in amino acids: CATSRTGEYYNEQFF. In nucleotides, the CDR3 is TGTGCCACCAGCCGGACAGGGGAGTACTACAATGAGCAGTTCTTC.